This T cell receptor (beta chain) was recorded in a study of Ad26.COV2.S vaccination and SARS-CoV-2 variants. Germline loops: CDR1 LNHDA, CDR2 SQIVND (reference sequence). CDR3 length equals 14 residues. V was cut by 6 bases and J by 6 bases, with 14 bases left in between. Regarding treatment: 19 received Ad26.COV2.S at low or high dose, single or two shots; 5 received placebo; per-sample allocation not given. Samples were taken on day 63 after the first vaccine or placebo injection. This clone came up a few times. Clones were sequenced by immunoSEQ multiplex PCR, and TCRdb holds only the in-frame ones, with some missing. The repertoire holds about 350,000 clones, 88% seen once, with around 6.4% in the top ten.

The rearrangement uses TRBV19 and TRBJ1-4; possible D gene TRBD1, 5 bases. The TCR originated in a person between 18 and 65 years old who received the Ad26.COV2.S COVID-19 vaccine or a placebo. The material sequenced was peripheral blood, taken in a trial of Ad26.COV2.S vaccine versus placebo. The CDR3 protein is CASRPQGVDEKLFF. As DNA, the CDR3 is TGTGCCAGTAGACCCCAGGGTGTGGATGAAAAACTGTTTTTT.